A single T cell receptor (beta chain) is shown here with its context. Its target is unknown. Individual cDNA molecules (in the library) carried attached unique molecular identifiers. Per the study methods: The number of TCRs in each sample had a median of approximately 96,000 and spanned about 23,224 to 690,600. From the 5' RACE reads, TCRdb called clonotypes with MiXCR, one entry per CDR3 protein. TCRdb assigned the V and J calls; the authors' analysis was not used. Here the sample spans 70,000 to 85,000 distinct CDR3 sequences, 15% being singletons. Germline V CDR1 and CDR2: MNHEY, SVGAGI. This CDR3 comprises 15 residues. The V segment lost 4 bases and the J segment 5 bases; nucleotides outside the gene matches: 9. The entry originates in a study of human T cells and chemical hapten exposure. Overall study: Small pooled library volume differences chiefly drove per-sample TCR yield variation. Overall study findings and caveats: The number of TCRs above 1 in 1000 frequency did not change after DPC sensitization.

Total RNA extraction was carried out from unfractionated whole blood. The origin of this receptor is a female donor in good health. V usage is TRBV6-5 and J usage is TRBJ1-1, with 8 bases that match TRBD1. CDR3: CASSSSDRGGTEAFF. CDR3 coding DNA: TGTGCCAGCAGTTCCTCCGACAGGGGTGGAACTGAAGCTTTCTTT.